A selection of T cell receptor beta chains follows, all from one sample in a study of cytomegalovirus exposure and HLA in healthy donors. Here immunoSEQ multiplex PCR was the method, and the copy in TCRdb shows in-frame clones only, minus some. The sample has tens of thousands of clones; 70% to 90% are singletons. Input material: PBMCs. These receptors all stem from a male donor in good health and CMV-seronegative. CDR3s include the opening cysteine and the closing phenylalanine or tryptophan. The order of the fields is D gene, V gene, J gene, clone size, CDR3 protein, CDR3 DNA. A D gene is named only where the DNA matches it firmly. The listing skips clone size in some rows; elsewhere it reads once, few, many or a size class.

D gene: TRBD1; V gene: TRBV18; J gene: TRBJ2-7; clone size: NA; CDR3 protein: CASSGNRGQNEQYF; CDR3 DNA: TGTGCCAGCTCAGGGAACAGGGGGCAAAACGAGCAGTACTTC
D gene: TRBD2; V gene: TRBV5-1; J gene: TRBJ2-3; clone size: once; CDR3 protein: CASSLAGGLTDTQYF; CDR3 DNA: TGCGCCAGCAGCTTAGCGGGGGGGCTAACAGATACGCAGTATTTT
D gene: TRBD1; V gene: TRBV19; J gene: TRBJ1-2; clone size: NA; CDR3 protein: CASSAQGARGYGYTF; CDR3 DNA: TGTGCCAGTAGTGCTCAGGGGGCGCGGGGCTATGGCTACACCTTC
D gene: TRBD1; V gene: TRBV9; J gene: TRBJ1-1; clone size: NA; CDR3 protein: CASGRQGKSEAFF; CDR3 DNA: TGTGCCAGCGGCCGACAGGGGAAGTCTGAAGCTTTCTTT
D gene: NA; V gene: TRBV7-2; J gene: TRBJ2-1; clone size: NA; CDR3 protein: CASSLQGDEQFF; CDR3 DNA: TGTGCCAGCAGCTTACAGGGCGATGAGCAGTTCTTC
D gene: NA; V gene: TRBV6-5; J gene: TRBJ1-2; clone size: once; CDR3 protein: CASTYKPTGHGYTF; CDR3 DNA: TGTGCCAGCACCTACAAGCCTACAGGGCATGGCTACACCTTC
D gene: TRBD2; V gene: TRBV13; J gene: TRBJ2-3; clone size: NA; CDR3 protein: CASSRRGGGGDTQYF; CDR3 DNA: TGTGCCAGCAGCCGACGGGGCGGGGGAGGGGATACGCAGTATTTT
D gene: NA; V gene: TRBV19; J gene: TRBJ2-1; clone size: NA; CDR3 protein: CASSISGGSYNEQFF; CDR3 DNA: TGTGCCAGTAGTATTAGCGGTGGCTCCTACAATGAGCAGTTCTTC
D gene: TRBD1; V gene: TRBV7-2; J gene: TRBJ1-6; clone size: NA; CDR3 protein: CASSGPGQGGSPLHF; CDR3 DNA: TGTGCCAGCAGCGGACCGGGACAGGGGGGATCACCCCTCCACTTT
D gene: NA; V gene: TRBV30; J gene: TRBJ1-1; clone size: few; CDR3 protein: CAWSVYGNTEAFF; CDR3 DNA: TGTGCCTGGAGTGTATACGGGAACACTGAAGCTTTCTTT
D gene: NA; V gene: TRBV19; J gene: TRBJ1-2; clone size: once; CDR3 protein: CASSIGGGYGYTF; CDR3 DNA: TGTGCCAGTAGTATAGGGGGAGGCTATGGCTACACCTTC
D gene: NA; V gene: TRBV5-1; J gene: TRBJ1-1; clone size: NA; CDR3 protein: CASSFTAGTEAFF; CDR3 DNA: TGCGCCAGCAGCTTCACAGCGGGCACTGAAGCTTTCTTT
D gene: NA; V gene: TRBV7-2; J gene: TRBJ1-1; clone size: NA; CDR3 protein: CASSVQRTEAFF; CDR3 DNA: TGTGCCAGCAGCGTTCAGAGGACTGAAGCTTTCTTT
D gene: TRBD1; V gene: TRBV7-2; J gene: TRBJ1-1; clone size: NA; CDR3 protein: CASSSNRGTTEAFF; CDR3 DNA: TGTGCCAGCAGCTCAAACAGGGGGACCACTGAAGCTTTCTTT